Following are 24 T cell receptor beta chains from one sample sequenced in a study of CD8+CD57+ T cells in acquired aplastic anemia. Profiling of TCR beta VDJ combinations and CDR3 sequences used genomic DNA as template. TCRdb independently ran MiXCR on the reads; one entry per CDR3 protein. This table has some 170,000 distinct CDR3 sequences, roughly 43% appearing once. Only patients with CD8+CD57+ cell expansion on flow cytometry were chosen for sequencing. Sequencing was performed on sorted CD4+, CD8+, or CD8+CD57+ T cells (not recorded which) from PBMCs. Receptor source: a human donor with aplastic anemia.

The CDR3 sequence: CASSPPYSYNSPLHF. The CDR3 DNA sequence: TGTGCCAGTAGTCCGCCATATAGTTATAATTCACCCCTCCACTTT. The chain recombines TRBV19 with TRBJ1-6; D remains ambiguous. From germline, CDR1 is LNHDA and CDR2 SQIVND (reference sequence). Trimming removed 5 bases from V and 4 bases from J, with 12 bases in between. The CDR3 is 15 amino acids.

The V call is TRBV6-1, the J call TRBJ2-3; D possibly corresponds to TRBD2 (6 bases). Germline values: CDR1 MNHNS, CDR2 SASEGT. The V and J ends lost 7 bases and 2 bases respectively, with 16 bases between them. CDR3 length: 15 amino acids. CDR3 sequence (DNA): TGTGCCAGCATCTTGCGGGAAAGGTTCACAGATACGCAGTATTTT. Translating gives CASILRERFTDTQYF.

With respect to this clonotype: This likely comes from a read error, as the CDR3 has no conserved phenylalanine or tryptophan at its end. This chain joins TRBV24-1 and TRBJ1-5, with 8 bases fitting TRBD1. This CDR3 is built from 16 residues. The germline V gene has CDR1 KGHDR and CDR2 SFDVKD. After removal of 4 bases from V and 0 bases from J, the junction contained 4 bases not matched to a gene. CDR3: CATSDDGTGSNQPQHL. In DNA, the CDR3 is TGTGCCACCAGTGACGACGGGACAGGTAGCAATCAGCCCCAGCATCTT.

This chain uses TRBV24-1 with TRBJ2-1, with 9 nucleotides matching TRBD1. Trimming cost V 7 bases and J 6 bases; bases outside gene matches: 3. The germline CDR1 and CDR2 sequences are KGHDR and SFDVKD. The CDR3 has 13 residues. CDR3 sequence: CATRGQGSNEQFF. The DNA for the CDR3 is TGTGCCACCAGGGGACAGGGAAGCAATGAGCAGTTCTTC.

V gene TRBV2 combines with J gene TRBJ1-6; no reliable D call. The V end lost 2 bases, the J end lost 11 bases, and 7 bases lay between the germline ends. This CDR3 region has 12 residues. The germline CDR1 and CDR2 sequences are SNHLY and FYNNEI. Written as DNA, the CDR3 is TGTGCCAGCAGTGAAATAGGAACACCCCTCCACTTT. This sequence encodes CASSEIGTPLHF.

Regarding this clonotype: This could be a read error, since a much larger clone is one nucleotide away. The chain links TRBV5-3 to TRBJ1-1; D unclear. TRBV5-3 is an ORF, with its function uncertain. The CDR3 covers 14 residues. V dropped 8 bases and J dropped 0 bases, with 14 bases sitting between them. The CDR3 loop is CASQRGVMNTEAFF. CDR3 in DNA: TGTGCCAGTCAAAGAGGAGTTATGAACACTGAAGCTTTCTTT.

The rearrangement links TRBV5-1 to TRBJ2-5; 7 nucleotides align to TRBD1. Looked up from germline, CDR1 is SGHRS and CDR2 is YFSETQ. The CDR3 has 14 amino acids. The ends lost 3 bases at V and 3 bases at J; junction bases unmatched: 5. CDR3 sequence (DNA): TGCGCCAGCAGCTCCGGGACAGCAAAAGAGACCCAGTACTTC. Encoded protein: CASSSGTAKETQYF.

In its sample, this clonotype was seen many times. V usage is TRBV5-8 and J usage is TRBJ1-4; D gene ambiguous. CDR1 and CDR2 (germline): SGHTS, YDEGEE. The CDR3 runs to 12 residues. The V end was cut by 0 bases, the J end by 7 bases, with 4 bases between. The chain's CDR3 is CASSLDGEKLFF. The CDR3 coding sequence is TGTGCCAGCAGCTTGGACGGTGAAAAACTGTTTTTT.

With respect to this clonotype: One base away lies a much larger clone, so this may be a sequencing read error. The chain is built from TRBV5-1 and TRBJ2-7; D is uncertain. V lost 3 bases, J lost 3 bases, and 16 bases lay in between. Germline V gives CDR1 SGHRS, CDR2 YFSETQ. The CDR3 consists of 15 residues. The CDR3 DNA is TGCGCCAGCAGCTCTGTATCTGTGTTACACTACGAGCAGTACTTC. Translating it yields CASSSVSVLHYEQYF. The full variable domain, rest sourced from reference TRBV5-1 and TRBJ2-7, is KAGVTQTPRYLIKTRGQQVTLSCSPISGHRSVSWYQQTPGQGLQFLFEYFSETQRNKGNFPGRFSGRQFSNSRSEMNVSTLELGDSALYLCASSSVSVLHYEQYFGPGTRLTVT.

The chain carries TRBV24-1 and TRBJ2-1, with TRBD2 matching over 15 bases. Germline assignment: CDR1 KGHDR and CDR2 SFDVKD. The trim removed 10 bases at V and 8 bases at J, leaving 11 bases unmatched. This CDR3 has 16 amino acids. The CDR3 region has the DNA TGTGCCACTAGGACTAGCGGGAGGGCCGCGCGGGATGAGCAGTTCTTC. Translated: CATRTSGRAARDEQFF.

The chain combines TRBV29-1 with TRBJ2-4, with D possibly being TRBD1 (6 bases). The CDR3 contains 13 residues. V was trimmed by 7 bases and J by 9 bases, leaving 19 bases between them. CDR1 and CDR2 from the germline V gene are SQVTM and ANQGSEA. CDR3 region: CSGYQQGLRIQYF. CDR3 DNA: TGCAGCGGATACCAACAGGGATTACGCATTCAGTACTTC.

The chain joins TRBV5-4 to TRBJ1-5; D gene ambiguous. Germline values: CDR1 SGHNT, CDR2 YYREEE (reference sequence). Trimming pared 4 bases from V and 5 bases from J, leaving 10 bases between. The CDR3 is 13 amino acids. The CDR3 bases are TGTGCCAGCAGCCTGGACGGAGATCAGCCCCAGCATTTT. It translates to CASSLDGDQPQHF.

This clonotype was detected a few times. One end of the junction does not line up with germline, which may come from a read error. The chain employs TRBV5-1 and TRBJ2-1; TRBD1 might be the D (6 bases). CDR1 SGHRS and CDR2 YFSETQ come from the germline V gene. The CDR3 runs to 15 residues. The CDR3 sequence: CASSSGTPSCNEQFF. The CDR3 DNA is TGCGCCAGCAGCTCCGGGACACCGTCCTGCAATGAGCAGTTCTTC.

The chain is built from TRBV6-2 or TRBV6-3 and TRBJ2-5; D not certain. Germline CDR1 is MNHEY and CDR2 is SVGEGT. CDR3 length: 14 amino acids. V shed 2 bases and J shed 2 bases, with 9 bases lying between them. CDR3 sequence: CASSYGAPQETQYF. The CDR3 DNA reads TGTGCCAGCAGTTACGGCGCCCCACAAGAGACCCAGTACTTC.

This clonotype was recorded many times. This may stem from a read error, because a much larger clone lies one nucleotide away. Likely a read error: the CDR3 ends without its conserved phenylalanine or tryptophan. The rearrangement uses TRBV20-1 and TRBJ1-1; the D is unclear. The V gene lost 3 bases and the J gene lost 1 base, with 15 bases spanning the gap. This CDR3 has 15 residues. Per germline, CDR1 DFQATT and CDR2 SNEGSKA (reference sequence). Written as DNA, the CDR3 is TGCAGTGCTAGCCCTCTAGACCTTTCGAACACTGAAGCTTTCTCT. Its protein is CSASPLDLSNTEAFS.

This clonotype was recorded many times. The rearrangement joins TRBV3-1 to TRBJ1-2, with TRBD1 matching 8 bases. CDR1 is LGHDT and CDR2 is YNNKEL in the germline V gene (reference sequence). This CDR3 is 13 amino acids long. J gave up 11 bases and V 1 base, and 6 bases lay outside the gene matches. The CDR3: CASSQGQGAGYTF. In DNA, the CDR3 is TGTGCCAGCAGCCAAGGGCAGGGGGCAGGATACACCTTC.

The rearrangement joins TRBV7-3 to TRBJ2-1; a possible D gene is TRBD2 (7 bases). The CDR3 has 16 amino acids. The germline V and J ends were trimmed by 8 bases and 0 bases, with 17 bases remaining between them. Germline assignment: CDR1 SGHTA and CDR2 FQGTGA. CDR3 DNA: TGTGCCAGCGGGAGGGGGGGCCCCAACTCCTACAATGAGCAGTTCTTC. Translated, it gives CASGRGGPNSYNEQFF.

Notes on this clonotype: A much larger clone lies a single base off, so this may be a read error. The rearrangement uses TRBV13 and TRBJ1-2; TRBD1 might be the D (5 bases). This CDR3 has 15 residues. Looked up from germline, CDR1 is PRHDT and CDR2 is FYEKMQ (reference sequence). The CDR3 loop reads CASSLGGKRTGGYTF. The CDR3 coding sequence is TGCGCCAGCAGCTTGGGGGGGAAACGGACGGGTGGCTACACCTTC.

This chain connects TRBV5-6 to TRBJ1-2; 7 bases are a match to TRBD1. V shed 4 bases, J shed 9 bases, and the junction held 9 bases outside the gene matches. The CDR3 totals 13 residues. Germline CDR1 SGHDT, CDR2 YYEEEE. In DNA, the CDR3 is TGTGCCAGCAGCCCTACAGGGGTGTATAGCTACACCTTC. Protein product: CASSPTGVYSYTF.

This clonotype occurred many times. The chain employs TRBV7-8 and TRBJ1-2, with no clear D. The length of the CDR3 is 13 residues. Germline V CDR1 and CDR2: SGHVS, FQNEAQ. V dropped 5 bases and J dropped 0 bases, with 7 bases sitting between them. The CDR3 protein is CASSVFANYGYTF. CDR3 DNA sequence: TGTGCCAGCAGCGTATTTGCTAACTATGGCTACACCTTC.

The chain combines TRBV11-1 with TRBJ1-2, with D possibly being TRBD1 (5 bases). V was pared by 5 bases and J by 2 bases, with 18 bases between. This CDR3 has 16 residues. CDR1 SGHAT and CDR2 FQDESV come from the germline V gene (reference sequence). CDR3 in amino acids: CASSPAGTRSNYGYTF. CDR3 coding DNA: TGTGCCAGCAGCCCAGCAGGGACGCGGTCGAACTATGGCTACACCTTC.

This clonotype was counted ten times or more. J is TRBJ1-3 and V is TRBV2; tentatively, D is TRBD1 (5 bases). CDR1 and CDR2 from the germline V gene are SNHLY and FYNNEI. Trimming took 2 bases from V and 0 from J, leaving 11 bases between them. The CDR3 runs 16 residues. As DNA, the CDR3 is TGTGCCAGCAGTGAACGGAGGGGAAGCTCTGGAAACACCATATATTTT. Translated: CASSERRGSSGNTIYF.

The sample holds many counts of this clonotype. The genes are TRBV20-1 and TRBJ1-6; the D is unclear. The V gene lost 3 bases and the J gene lost 1 base, with 7 bases spanning the gap. The CDR3 is 14 amino acids. Germline CDR1 is DFQATT and CDR2 is SNEGSKA (reference sequence). The CDR3 loop reads CSARAASYNSPLHF. The CDR3 DNA reads as TGCAGTGCTAGGGCTGCGTCCTATAATTCACCCCTCCACTTT.

This clonotype was counted at least ten times. The rearrangement joins TRBV5-1 to TRBJ1-4, with 10 positions matching TRBD1. Trimming took 5 bases from V and 5 from J; bases not matched to a gene: 3. This CDR3 has 14 residues. Germline loops: CDR1 SGHRS, CDR2 YFSETQ. The CDR3 DNA reads TGCGCCAGCAGGACAGGGGGCGGAAATGAAAAACTGTTTTTT. As protein: CASRTGGGNEKLFF.